The 32 T cell receptor beta chains below were found in one sample sequenced in a study of regulatory T cells in long-lasting Graves disease. Indicated time point: newly diagnosed GD, antithyroid drugs for less than 3 months. RNA from PBMCs was the source of the TCR library. Investigators prepared the TCR beta libraries by applying iRepertoire HTBI primers and Arm-PCR of CDR3 regions. Each CDR3 protein is one row after TCRdb ran MiXCR on the multiplex PCR reads. The sample holds roughly 510,000 distinct CDR3 sequences; about 15% are singletons and the top ten take 9.5% to 15%. These data were also filed under a second study, of T cells in Graves' hyperthyroidism and ophthalmopathy.

The sample consisted of peripheral blood mononuclear cells (PBMCs), taken at new diagnosis, from a patient treated with antithyroid drugs. The source is a man younger than 35 with Graves disease.

V and J are TRBV6-1 and TRBJ1-1; TRBD1 is a possible D gene (6 bases). Germline V gene data show CDR1 as MNHNS and CDR2 as SASEGT. This CDR3 region has 16 residues. Trimming took 5 bases from V and 5 from J, leaving 21 bases between them. CDR3 nucleotides: TGTGCCAGCAGTCCCGGCCTCAGGGGCGGTAGGACTGAAGCTTTCTTT. It is translated as CASSPGLRGGRTEAFF.

A note on this clonotype: With a much larger clone just one base away, this may be a read error. The J gene is TRBJ2-3, the V gene TRBV5-1, with TRBD2 matching 13 bases. CDR1 is SGHRS and CDR2 is YFSETQ in the germline V gene. The V segment lost 4 bases and the J segment 0 bases; nucleotides outside the gene matches: 2. The CDR3 runs 16 residues. As DNA, the CDR3 is TGCGCCAGCAGCCGGACTAGCGGGAGTAGCACAGATACGCAGTATTTT. Its protein is CASSRTSGSSTDTQYF.

Here the CDR3 reads CASSGSVGAAATYEQYF. In nucleotides, the CDR3 is TGTGCCAGCAGCGGGAGCGTCGGGGCAGCCGCAACCTACGAGCAGTACTTC. This chain joins TRBV7-9 and TRBJ2-7; D tentatively fits TRBD1 or TRBD2 (5 bases each). Germline V gene data show CDR1 as SEHNR and CDR2 as FQNEAQ (reference sequence). V dropped 5 bases and J dropped 2 bases, with 22 bases sitting between them. CDR3 length: 17 residues.

This clonotype came up once. Mismatch with germline at one junction end may stem from a read error. The chain carries TRBV6-5 and TRBJ2-7; D might be TRBD1 (6 bases). Germline V lookup: CDR1 MNHEY, CDR2 SVGAGI. The CDR3 consists of 15 residues. In nucleotides, the CDR3 is TGTGCCAGCAGTTTACAGGGTTTGGAAACCTACAAGCAGTACTTC. It is translated as CASSLQGLETYKQYF.

The J gene is TRBJ1-4, the V gene TRBV6-1; 9 bases fit TRBD1. V was clipped by 3 bases and J by 0 bases; unmatched bases: 11. Germline assignment: CDR1 MNHNS and CDR2 SASEGT. This CDR3 region has 19 residues. For the CDR3, the DNA is TGTGCCAGCAGTGACAGAGTCGGGACAGGGACTACAACTAATGAAAAACTGTTTTTT. Protein: CASSDRVGTGTTTNEKLFF.

This clonotype showed up many times. In nucleotides, the CDR3 is TGTGCCAGCAGTCTGAAAGGGGGCTCGGATGGCTACACCTTC. It encodes CASSLKGGSDGYTF. V gene TRBV27 combines with J gene TRBJ1-2; TRBD1 matches at 7 bases. CDR3 length: 14 residues. CDR1 and CDR2 from the germline V gene are MNHEY and SMNVEV (reference sequence). The junction had 9 bases not matched to a gene; V was cut back by 5 bases and J by 6 bases.

Turning to this clonotype: Being one base from a much bigger clone, this may be a read error. This rearrangement joins TRBV20-1 to TRBJ2-2; the D gene is possibly TRBD2 (5 bases). CDR1 and CDR2 (germline): DFQATT, SNEGSKA (reference sequence). The CDR3 loop spans 15 amino acids. The CDR3 here is CSAIQAVANTGELVF. The CDR3 DNA reads TGCAGCGCCATTCAAGCGGTCGCGAACACCGGGGAGCTGGTTTTT.

Note on this clonotype: The germline gene is not matched at one end of the junction; a read error may be the cause. The V and J genes are TRBV15 and TRBJ1-5; weak D call: TRBD1 (5 bases). The CDR3 contains 17 residues. Germline values: CDR1 LNHNV, CDR2 YYDKDF (reference sequence). CDR3: CTTSSGWEGFRNQPQHF. The CDR3 DNA reads TGTACCACCAGCAGCGGCTGGGAGGGGTTTCGCAATCAGCCCCAGCATTTT.

This clonotype appeared many times. The chain combines TRBV27 with TRBJ2-1; D may be TRBD2 (6 bases). The CDR3 covers 13 residues. CDR1 is MNHEY and CDR2 is SMNVEV in the germline V gene (reference sequence). V was pared by 4 bases and J by 2 bases, with 6 bases between. The CDR3 loop is CASSWGAYNEQFF. The CDR3 DNA reads as TGTGCCAGCAGTTGGGGGGCCTACAATGAGCAGTTCTTC.

This clonotype was detected only once. The chain couples TRBV6-2 or TRBV6-3 to TRBJ1-3, with 12 bases identical to TRBD1. The germline V gene has CDR1 MNHEY and CDR2 SVGEGT. V was clipped by 5 bases and J by 4 bases; unmatched bases: 9. The CDR3 extends over 17 amino acids. The DNA of the CDR3 is TGTGCCAGCAGTGACCCGGGACAGGGGGCGAAAGGAAACACCATATATTTT. The encoded protein is CASSDPGQGAKGNTIYF.

This clonotype was seen ten or more times. This chain uses TRBV5-1 with TRBJ2-1, with unresolved D. Germline V gives CDR1 SGHRS, CDR2 YFSETQ. Trimming cost V 1 base and J 7 bases, with 15 bases left between them. The CDR3 loop spans 15 amino acids. DNA of the CDR3: TGCGCCAGCAGCTTGCTCTCCGGGCCTTATAATGAGCAGTTCTTC. Residues: CASSLLSGPYNEQFF.

At least ten counts were recorded for this clonotype. This CDR3 reads CASSLGRSRSANEQFF. CDR3 bases: TGTGCCAGCAGCTTAGGCCGCAGTCGGTCGGCCAATGAGCAGTTCTTC. The chain has TRBV7-3 and TRBJ2-1; D not certain. Germline values: CDR1 SGHTA, CDR2 FQGTGA. The ends were cut back, 2 bases at V and 6 bases at J, with 17 bases in the middle. The CDR3 extends over 16 amino acids.

This rearrangement joins TRBV28 to TRBJ2-3, with a possible D match to TRBD2 (5 bases). The CDR3 totals 14 residues. The germline V gene has CDR1 MDHEN and CDR2 SYDVKM. V was clipped by 2 bases and J by 4 bases, with 10 bases between them. The DNA of the CDR3 is TGTGCCAGCAGTTTACCGGGAAAGGCAGATACGCAGTATTTT. It yields the protein CASSLPGKADTQYF.

This clonotype appeared a single time. This clone may be a read error of a much larger clone one base away. V is TRBV29-1 and J is TRBJ1-1; D remains ambiguous. The CDR3 is 14 amino acids. Germline CDR1 and CDR2: SQVTM and ANQGSEA. The CDR3 sequence is CSIEVQGAYTEAFF. CDR3 sequence (DNA): TGCAGCATTGAAGTTCAAGGCGCGTACACTGAAGCTTTCTTT.

This clonotype was seen a few times. V is TRBV24-1 and J is TRBJ2-7; TRBD1 might be the D (6 bases). This CDR3 comprises 12 residues. The germline CDR1 and CDR2 sequences are KGHDR and SFDVKD. V shed 7 bases and J shed 6 bases, with 12 bases lying between them. The CDR3, as DNA: TGTGCCACCAGACAGGGAAATGGCGAGCAGTACTTC. It specifies CATRQGNGEQYF.

This chain joins TRBV20-1 and TRBJ2-7; tentatively, D is TRBD1 (5 bases). V shed 2 bases and J shed 5 bases, with 13 bases lying between them. Germline V CDR1 and CDR2: DFQATT, SNEGSKA (reference sequence). The CDR3 is 13 residues long. CDR3 nucleotide sequence: TGCAGTGCTAGAAGTCAGGGTCTCGACGAGCAGTACTTC. This codes for CSARSQGLDEQYF.

The V call is TRBV7-9, the J call TRBJ2-7; weak D call: TRBD1 (5 bases). The CDR3 runs to 13 residues. CDR1 is SEHNR, CDR2 FQNEAQ, per germline (reference sequence). Deletions cut 5 bases from V and 12 bases from J, with 20 bases between. CDR3: CASSQQDSYGRYF. In nucleotides, the CDR3 is TGTGCCAGCAGCCAGCAAGACAGTTACGGGCGGTACTTC.

This clonotype was counted ten times or more. The chain joins TRBV11-2 to TRBJ2-7; possibly TRBD1 for D (6 bases). CDR1 is SGHAT, CDR2 FQNNGV, per germline. The CDR3 is 15 residues long. V dropped 5 bases and J dropped 7 bases, with 21 bases sitting between them. CDR3 DNA: TGTGCCAGCAGCGCCCGGTGGGACACCGGTATGGAGCAGTACTTC. The encoded protein is CASSARWDTGMEQYF.

There are a few counts of this clonotype. Germline and junction disagree at one end, which may indicate a read error. The chain recombines TRBV7-7 with TRBJ2-5; D gene uncertain. CDR1 SSHAT and CDR2 FNYEAQ come from the germline V gene (reference sequence). This CDR3 is 16 amino acids long. CDR3: CASSTTLSAPMETQYF. For the CDR3, the DNA is TGTGCTAGCAGCACGACATTATCGGCACCGATGGAGACCCAGTACTTC.

In this sample, this clonotype turned up a few times. The chain links TRBV28 to TRBJ2-7, with D perhaps TRBD1 (5 bases). The V gene's germline CDR1 is MDHEN and CDR2 SYDVKM. Trimming left V 2 bases short and J 3 bases short, with 20 bases between. The CDR3 loop spans 17 amino acids. CDR3 sequence: CASSLTRVVIPDYEQYF. CDR3 nucleotides: TGTGCCAGCAGTTTAACCAGGGTCGTAATCCCTGACTACGAGCAGTACTTC.

V is TRBV11-2 and J is TRBJ1-2, with 8 bases lining up with TRBD1. Germline lookup yields CDR1 SGHAT and CDR2 FQNNGV. The junction had 4 bases not matched to a gene; V was cut back by 6 bases and J by 4 bases. This CDR3 has 13 amino acids. CDR3 protein: CASRVTGGYGYTF. CDR3 DNA sequence: TGTGCCAGCAGGGTTACAGGGGGCTATGGCTACACCTTC.

This clonotype has at least ten counts. The rearrangement uses TRBV10-1 and TRBJ1-5, with D uncertain. The CDR3 loop spans 17 amino acids. V lost 3 bases and J lost 3, with 18 bases in between. Germline CDR1 and CDR2: WNHNN and SYGVQD (reference sequence). The CDR3 bases are TGCGCCAGCAGTGAAATAGTATACGAATCAAACAATCAGCCCCAGCATTTT. Its translation: CASSEIVYESNNQPQHF.

This clonotype occurred many times. The chain carries TRBV30 and TRBJ2-1, with D tentatively TRBD2 (6 bases). With 2 bases removed from V and 9 bases from J, the gap between germline ends came to 8 bases. Germline V lookup: CDR1 GTSNPN, CDR2 SVGIG (reference sequence). The CDR3 runs to 11 residues. CDR3 sequence: CAWSPGSEQFF. The CDR3 DNA sequence: TGTGCCTGGAGTCCCGGGAGTGAGCAGTTCTTC. The full variable domain, rest sourced from reference TRBV30 and TRBJ2-1, is SQTIHQWPATLVQPVGSPLSLECTVEGTSNPNLYWYRQAAGRGLQLLFYSVGIGQISSEVPQNLSASRPQDRQFILSSKKLLLSDSGFYLCAWSPGSEQFFGPGTRLTVL.

The chain links TRBV29-1 to TRBJ2-7; D unclear. CDR3 size: 13 residues. Trimming left V 5 bases short and J 0 bases short, with 11 bases between. Germline CDR1 is SQVTM and CDR2 is ANQGSEA. The CDR3 region is CSVRKVGSYEQYF. The CDR3 DNA reads TGCAGCGTTCGGAAAGTCGGCTCCTACGAGCAGTACTTC.

This clonotype was observed at least ten times. The chain combines TRBV13 with TRBJ2-3; 8 nucleotides agree with TRBD2. This CDR3 has 16 residues. V lost 0 bases to trimming and J lost 1 base; unmatched junction nucleotides: 3. CDR1 is PRHDT and CDR2 is FYEKMQ in the germline V gene (reference sequence). The CDR3 DNA follows: TGTGCCAGCAGCTTAGGGCAAGCGGGAGGCACAGATACGCAGTATTTT. Translated, it gives CASSLGQAGGTDTQYF.

This clonotype was detected ten times or more. This chain joins TRBV5-1 and TRBJ2-7; D is perhaps TRBD1 (6 bases). CDR1 and CDR2 (germline): SGHRS, YFSETQ. This CDR3 region has 15 residues. V lost 0 bases to trimming and J lost 6 bases, with 16 bases between them. The CDR3 region has the DNA TGCGCCAGCAGCTTGGACCTTACAGGGATAGGCGAGCAGTACTTC. Its protein product is CASSLDLTGIGEQYF.

CDR3 DNA: TGTGCCAGCAGCTTTCGACTAGCGGGAGTGAAGAACGAGCAGTACTTC. This translates into CASSFRLAGVKNEQYF. V is TRBV5-5 and J is TRBJ2-7, with TRBD2 identical over 12 bases. V gave up 2 bases and J gave up 5 bases; unmatched junction bases: 8. The CDR3 extends over 16 amino acids. Germline V gives CDR1 SGHKS, CDR2 YYEKEE (reference sequence).

This clonotype was seen many times. The chain links TRBV11-3 to TRBJ2-1; D gene uncertain. CDR1 SGHNT and CDR2 YENEEA come from the germline V gene. The CDR3 is 15 residues long. The V end lost 0 bases, the J end lost 5 bases, and 11 bases lay between the germline ends. CDR3 residues: CASSLEVGVNNEQFF. The CDR3, as DNA: TGTGCCAGCAGCTTAGAGGTCGGAGTTAACAATGAGCAGTTCTTC.

This clonotype was recorded at least ten times. The J gene is TRBJ2-7, the V gene TRBV7-2; weak D call: TRBD1 (7 bases). The CDR3 runs 15 residues. Germline loops: CDR1 SGHTA, CDR2 FQGNSA. Trimming left V 1 base short and J 5 bases short, with 15 bases between. The CDR3 here is CASSLEGRGAHEQYF. The CDR3 nucleotides are TGTGCCAGCAGCTTAGAAGGCAGGGGGGCTCACGAGCAGTACTTC.

This clonotype was recorded many times. V usage is TRBV11-1 and J usage is TRBJ2-1; D may be TRBD1 (6 bases). The germline V gene encodes CDR1 SGHAT and CDR2 FQDESV (reference sequence). Trimming removed 0 bases from V and 2 bases from J, with 11 bases in between. The CDR3 length is 16 residues. CDR3 in amino acids: CASSLAFGTTYNEQFF. The CDR3, as DNA: TGTGCCAGCAGCTTAGCGTTCGGGACAACCTACAATGAGCAGTTCTTC.

This clonotype was observed at least ten times. The rearrangement links TRBV5-1 to TRBJ2-1; 9 bases match TRBD2. Germline CDR1 and CDR2: SGHRS and YFSETQ. The trim removed 2 bases at V and 5 bases at J, leaving 8 bases unmatched. The CDR3 extends over 16 amino acids. The CDR3: CASSLQGLAPNNEQFF. The CDR3 DNA follows: TGCGCCAGCAGCTTACAGGGACTAGCCCCCAACAATGAGCAGTTCTTC. Full variable domain (missing parts from reference TRBV5-1 and TRBJ2-1): KAGVTQTPRYLIKTRGQQVTLSCSPISGHRSVSWYQQTPGQGLQFLFEYFSETQRNKGNFPGRFSGRQFSNSRSEMNVSTLELGDSALYLCASSLQGLAPNNEQFFGPGTRLTVL.

At least ten counts were recorded for this clonotype. The chain links TRBV7-3 to TRBJ2-1; D perhaps matches TRBD2 (5 bases). Germline V gene lookup returns CDR1 SGHTA and CDR2 FQGTGA. There are 14 residues in the CDR3. V was pared by 6 bases and J by 0 bases, with 9 bases between. Here the CDR3 reads CASSPSSSYNEQFF. CDR3 bases: TGTGCCAGCAGTCCTAGCTCCTCCTACAATGAGCAGTTCTTC.